The rows below give T cell receptor beta chains drawn from one sample of a study of control samples from healthy donors and cancer patients. TCRdb keeps only in-frame clones here, not all; method: immunoSEQ multiplex PCR. Of about 10,000 clones listed, roughly 93% are singletons. The specimen sequenced was PBMCs. The source is a man aged 60-69 years with colorectal cancer. CDR3s include the opening cysteine and the closing phenylalanine or tryptophan. Fields, in order: J gene, V gene, D gene, CDR3 protein. The D gene is left open where the match is weak.

>TRBJ2-1|TRBV7-2|-
CASAGGGGRNEQFF
>TRBJ2-7|TRBV10-2|-
CASSGGGYEQYF
>TRBJ1-3|TRBV7-8|-
CASSTGTGNTIYF
>TRBJ2-5|TRBV28|TRBD2
CASSFPAVTSGDFQETQYF
>TRBJ2-7|TRBV18|-
CASSPSSHPYEQYF
>TRBJ2-3|TRBV4-3|-
CASSQQGPPGTDTQYF
>TRBJ1-5|TRBV5-4|-
CASSLEGSNQPQHF
>TRBJ2-7|TRBV18|-
CASSPPGGRSYEQYF
>TRBJ1-3|TRBV7-3|-
CASSVPRGSGNTIYF
>TRBJ1-1|TRBV12-3/TRBV12-4|-
CASSSMQGQAFF
>TRBJ2-7|TRBV9|-
CASSVGEGSYEQYF
>TRBJ1-1|TRBV7-2|TRBD1
CASSHPTGPTEAFF
>TRBJ1-2|TRBV10-2|-
CASRQGYGIVGSSNYGYTF
>TRBJ2-1|TRBV6-4|-
CASSDSYYPNEQFF
>TRBJ2-3|TRBV4-2|-
CASSQAAGDWSTDTQYF
>TRBJ2-1|TRBV7-2|-
CASSVSSSSYNEQFF
>TRBJ2-5|TRBV4-3|TRBD2
CASSQDLRPGGGETQYF
>TRBJ1-2|TRBV7-3|TRBD1
CASSLKAWGQGEGYTF
>TRBJ2-1|TRBV5-1|-
CASSLTGTEYNEQFF
>TRBJ2-5|TRBV9|TRBD2
CASSVAGGQGGETQYF
>TRBJ2-3|TRBV15|-
CATSRRVGALDTQYF
>TRBJ2-2|TRBV19|-
CASSEDPTGELFF
>TRBJ2-2|TRBV11-2|-
CASSLDRGARELFF
>TRBJ2-2|TRBV7-3|TRBD1
CASSPGQGNTGELFF
>TRBJ1-1|TRBV4-2|-
CASSQWGEEAFF
>TRBJ2-1|TRBV12-3/TRBV12-4|-
CASSYRLNEQFF
>TRBJ2-1|TRBV7-9|-
CASSPGLRTPNNEQFF
>TRBJ2-3|TRBV7-8|-
CASSGRRATSTDTQYF
>TRBJ1-3|TRBV3-1/TRBV3-2|-
CASSQVSLSGNTIYF
>TRBJ1-6|TRBV7-2|-
CASSLGQGLPLHF
>TRBJ1-6|TRBV21-1|-
CASSKPQGVSYNSPLHF
>TRBJ1-1|TRBV2|TRBD1
CASTNPGQANTEAFF
>TRBJ2-7|TRBV1|-
CTSSHDRVAPYEQYF
>TRBJ1-1|TRBV7-9|TRBD1
CASSPQGAHSEAFF
>TRBJ1-1|TRBV30|-
CACSLRMRGEAFF
>TRBJ1-3|TRBV7-9|-
CASSLGEPGNTIYF
>TRBJ1-2|TRBV12-5|TRBD1
CASGSESGGWSYGYTF
>TRBJ2-7|TRBV11-2|-
CASSLGPAIIYEQYF
>TRBJ1-2|TRBV29-1|TRBD1
CSVLGQGIYGYTF
>TRBJ2-7|TRBV6-5|TRBD2
CASSMGGGEQYF
>TRBJ1-3|TRBV28|-
CASRTSDRNTIYF
>TRBJ1-2|TRBV4-1|TRBD1
CASSQVRRTGGGYTF
>TRBJ1-5|TRBV29-1|-
CSVRPENQPQHF
>TRBJ1-6|TRBV11-2|TRBD1
CASSLVGAGGGSPLHF
>TRBJ1-1|TRBV6-5|TRBD1
CASRGAGGLSTEAFF
>TRBJ1-5|TRBV10-2|-
CASSESGRNQPQHF
>TRBJ2-7|TRBV9|-
CASSPRVQPINEQYF
>TRBJ1-4|TRBV4-2|-
CASSPLQGGNEKLFF
>TRBJ2-1|TRBV11-3|-
CASSLETTHEQFF
>TRBJ1-3|TRBV28|-
CASLTSSGNTIYF
>TRBJ2-2|TRBV7-3|TRBD1
CASSPALTGDTGELFF
>TRBJ1-1|TRBV9|TRBD1
CASSDQGETEAFF
>TRBJ1-1|TRBV7-2|-
CASRQRIFGGLDTEAFF
>TRBJ2-2|TRBV9|-
CASSVELGWTGELFF
>TRBJ1-6|TRBV7-9|-
CASSSTLIPLHF
>TRBJ2-7|TRBV5-6|-
CASSLRVLVSHEQYF
>TRBJ2-1|TRBV12-5|-
CASGHTGNEQFF
>TRBJ2-3|TRBV6-5|-
CASSYSKRGDTQYF